The source of this TCR beta chain is a study of T cells in localized non-small cell lung cancer. In regard to this clone: Its target is unknown.

Study observations and caveats: Uninvolved adjacent lung had higher T cell clonality than tumor and all other tissues.

TCRdb keeps only in-frame clones here, not all; method: immunoSEQ multiplex PCR. The sample consists of around 80,000 clones, 60% to 85% of them appearing once. In germline, CDR1 is SGHRS, CDR2 YFSETQ. This CDR3 contains 16 residues. J lost 3 bases, V lost 4 bases, and 12 bases had no gene match. This specimen was PBMCs, taken before any cancer treatment. The chain links TRBV5-1 to TRBJ2-5, with 7 bases lining up with TRBD1. The TCR was taken from a man aged 35 to 70 with stage II squamous cell lung carcinoma. The CDR3 bases are TGCGCCAGCAGCCTACTCCCTGGGACAGCGAAAGAGACCCAGTACTTC. Translated: CASSLLPGTAKETQYF.